The rows below give T cell receptor beta chains drawn from one sample of a study of cytomegalovirus exposure and HLA in healthy donors. Some clones are missing from TCRdb's copy, which holds only in-frame ones; the method was immunoSEQ multiplex PCR. The sample includes about 130,000 clones. The sequenced sample consisted of PBMCs. Receptor source: an older woman in good health and CMV-seronegative. Each CDR3 is given with its conserved first and last residue. Fields, in order: D gene, J gene, V gene, CDR3 protein, CDR3 DNA. The D gene is left open where the match is weak.

D gene: -; J gene: TRBJ2-2; V gene: TRBV11-2; CDR3 protein: CASSPGPYTGELFF; CDR3 DNA: TGTGCCAGCAGCCCGGGTCCATACACCGGGGAGCTGTTTTTT
D gene: -; J gene: TRBJ1-1; V gene: TRBV20-1; CDR3 protein: CSPHGGAEAFF; CDR3 DNA: TGCAGTCCACACGGCGGCGCTGAAGCTTTCTTT
D gene: -; J gene: TRBJ2-1; V gene: TRBV30; CDR3 protein: CAWTEGFSDEQFF; CDR3 DNA: TGTGCCTGGACCGAAGGGTTTAGCGATGAGCAGTTCTTC
D gene: -; J gene: TRBJ1-1; V gene: TRBV28; CDR3 protein: CASSSVTGEAFF; CDR3 DNA: TGTGCCAGCAGTTCAGTCACAGGGGAAGCTTTCTTT
D gene: -; J gene: TRBJ1-2; V gene: TRBV19; CDR3 protein: CASSGAGGANYGYTF; CDR3 DNA: TGTGCCAGTAGCGGAGCCGGGGGAGCTAACTATGGCTACACCTTC
D gene: TRBD1; J gene: TRBJ1-2; V gene: TRBV30; CDR3 protein: CAWFGTANYGYTF; CDR3 DNA: TGTGCCTGGTTCGGGACAGCCAACTATGGCTACACCTTC
D gene: -; J gene: TRBJ2-1; V gene: TRBV15; CDR3 protein: CATSRARGPGSGQFF; CDR3 DNA: TGTGCCACCAGCAGAGCGCGAGGGCCCGGATCGGGGCAGTTCTTC
D gene: -; J gene: TRBJ2-3; V gene: TRBV5-1; CDR3 protein: CASSLMASTDTQYF; CDR3 DNA: TGCGCCAGCAGCTTAATGGCAAGCACAGATACGCAGTATTTT
D gene: TRBD1; J gene: TRBJ2-1; V gene: TRBV7-7; CDR3 protein: CASSLDRGNEQFF; CDR3 DNA: TGTGCTAGCAGCCTAGACAGGGGCAATGAGCAGTTCTTC
D gene: TRBD1; J gene: TRBJ2-6; V gene: TRBV7-9; CDR3 protein: CASSFPSYRGLSGANVLTF; CDR3 DNA: TGTGCCAGCAGCTTTCCGTCTTACAGGGGGCTCTCTGGGGCCAACGTCCTGACTTTC
D gene: -; J gene: TRBJ1-5; V gene: TRBV6-5; CDR3 protein: CASRDSSNQPQHF; CDR3 DNA: TGTGCCAGCAGAGACAGTAGCAATCAGCCCCAGCATTTT
D gene: -; J gene: TRBJ1-6; V gene: TRBV5-6; CDR3 protein: CASRTDAFGSPLHF; CDR3 DNA: TGTGCCAGCAGGACAGATGCTTTTGGTTCACCCCTCCACTTT
D gene: -; J gene: TRBJ2-3; V gene: TRBV6-5; CDR3 protein: CASSLQYTDTQYF; CDR3 DNA: TGTGCCAGCAGTTTACAGTACACAGATACGCAGTATTTT
D gene: TRBD2; J gene: TRBJ2-2; V gene: TRBV9; CDR3 protein: CASSPRGDSGGNTGELFF; CDR3 DNA: TGTGCCAGCAGCCCCCGGGGGGATAGCGGGGGTAACACCGGGGAGCTGTTTTTT
D gene: -; J gene: TRBJ2-3; V gene: TRBV28; CDR3 protein: CASSFHGGEVIADTQYF; CDR3 DNA: TGTGCCAGCAGTTTCCATGGCGGGGAAGTAATAGCAGATACGCAGTATTTT
D gene: TRBD1; J gene: TRBJ1-6; V gene: TRBV6-1; CDR3 protein: CASSSRDSSPLHF; CDR3 DNA: TGTGCCAGCAGTTCACGGGACAGTTCACCCCTCCACTTT
D gene: -; J gene: TRBJ2-3; V gene: TRBV29-1; CDR3 protein: CSGRIYNTQYF; CDR3 DNA: TGCAGCGGGCGGATTTATAATACGCAGTATTTT
D gene: -; J gene: TRBJ2-2; V gene: TRBV5-4; CDR3 protein: CASSLVVGGELFF; CDR3 DNA: TGTGCCAGCAGCTTGGTCGTCGGCGGGGAGCTGTTTTTT
D gene: TRBD1; J gene: TRBJ1-1; V gene: TRBV18; CDR3 protein: CASSRDSQNTEAFF; CDR3 DNA: TGTGCCAGCTCACGGGACAGCCAAAACACTGAAGCTTTCTTT
D gene: TRBD2; J gene: TRBJ2-2; V gene: TRBV7-3; CDR3 protein: CASSSGVNTGELFF; CDR3 DNA: TGTGCCAGCTCCAGCGGGGTTAACACCGGGGAGCTGTTTTTT
D gene: TRBD1; J gene: TRBJ2-1; V gene: TRBV19; CDR3 protein: CASKTRTGHNEQFF; CDR3 DNA: TGTGCCAGTAAGACCCGGACAGGCCACAATGAGCAGTTCTTC
D gene: -; J gene: TRBJ1-3; V gene: TRBV4-1; CDR3 protein: CASSQERMEDATGNTIYF; CDR3 DNA: TGCGCCAGCAGCCAAGAAAGGATGGAGGACGCAACTGGAAACACCATATATTTT
D gene: -; J gene: TRBJ2-7; V gene: TRBV28; CDR3 protein: CASSLAGYEQYF; CDR3 DNA: TGTGCCAGCAGTTTGGCAGGGTACGAGCAGTACTTC
D gene: -; J gene: TRBJ1-1; V gene: TRBV11-2; CDR3 protein: CASSQEGTEAFF; CDR3 DNA: TGTGCCAGCAGCCAGGAGGGCACTGAAGCTTTCTTT
D gene: -; J gene: TRBJ2-3; V gene: TRBV7-8; CDR3 protein: CASSEVRGTQYF; CDR3 DNA: TGTGCCAGCAGCGAGGTGAGGGGGACGCAGTATTTT
D gene: -; J gene: TRBJ1-1; V gene: TRBV4-2; CDR3 protein: CASTEREGRGTEAFF; CDR3 DNA: TGTGCCAGCACCGAAAGGGAGGGGAGGGGCACTGAAGCTTTCTTT
D gene: -; J gene: TRBJ2-6; V gene: TRBV28; CDR3 protein: CASSLRGVYIQLSGANVLTF; CDR3 DNA: TGTGCCAGCAGTCTCAGGGGTGTATACATTCAACTCTCTGGGGCCAACGTCCTGACTTTC
D gene: TRBD1; J gene: TRBJ1-4; V gene: TRBV6-5; CDR3 protein: CASSYSGQSNEKLFF; CDR3 DNA: TGTGCCAGCAGTTACTCGGGACAGAGTAATGAAAAACTGTTTTTT
D gene: TRBD1; J gene: TRBJ1-6; V gene: TRBV10-3; CDR3 protein: CAISDQGGKSSYNSPLHF; CDR3 DNA: TGTGCCATCAGTGACCAGGGGGGAAAGAGCTCCTATAATTCACCCCTCCACTTT
D gene: -; J gene: TRBJ2-3; V gene: TRBV19; CDR3 protein: CASSQADTQYF; CDR3 DNA: TGTGCCAGTAGCCAGGCAGATACGCAGTATTTT
D gene: -; J gene: TRBJ1-1; V gene: TRBV7-3; CDR3 protein: CASSTGSTEAFF; CDR3 DNA: TGTGCCAGCAGTACAGGGAGCACTGAAGCTTTCTTT
D gene: TRBD1; J gene: TRBJ2-2; V gene: TRBV7-9; CDR3 protein: CASSAPGQGFTGELFF; CDR3 DNA: TGTGCCAGCAGCGCACCGGGACAGGGGTTCACCGGGGAGCTGTTTTTT
D gene: TRBD2; J gene: TRBJ2-7; V gene: TRBV27; CDR3 protein: CASNPRGLGLYEQYF; CDR3 DNA: TGTGCCAGCAACCCCCGGGGACTAGGGCTCTACGAGCAGTACTTC
D gene: -; J gene: TRBJ1-1; V gene: TRBV7-3; CDR3 protein: CASSSDRNTEAFF; CDR3 DNA: TGTGCCAGCAGCTCAGACAGGAACACTGAAGCTTTCTTT
D gene: TRBD1; J gene: TRBJ1-2; V gene: TRBV19; CDR3 protein: CASSPRTGSSGYTF; CDR3 DNA: TGTGCCAGTAGTCCCCGGACAGGGTCTAGCGGCTACACCTTC
D gene: -; J gene: TRBJ1-3; V gene: TRBV6-1; CDR3 protein: CASFPGISGNTIYF; CDR3 DNA: TGTGCCAGCTTCCCAGGTATCTCTGGAAACACCATATATTTT
D gene: -; J gene: TRBJ1-3; V gene: TRBV5-3; CDR3 protein: CAPEPRTRGNTIYF; CDR3 DNA: TGTGCCCCAGAACCCCGAACCAGGGGAAACACCATATATTTT
D gene: TRBD1; J gene: TRBJ2-1; V gene: TRBV5-1; CDR3 protein: CASSLGQGAGEQFF; CDR3 DNA: TGCGCCAGCAGCTTGGGACAGGGGGCAGGTGAGCAGTTCTTC
D gene: TRBD1; J gene: TRBJ1-1; V gene: TRBV5-5; CDR3 protein: CASFQGAGTEAFF; CDR3 DNA: TGTGCCAGCTTTCAGGGGGCCGGGACTGAAGCTTTCTTT
D gene: -; J gene: TRBJ2-7; V gene: TRBV4-1; CDR3 protein: CASSPRPFRDTQVREQYF; CDR3 DNA: TGCGCCAGCAGCCCCCGCCCATTCAGGGACACTCAGGTTCGGGAGCAGTACTTC